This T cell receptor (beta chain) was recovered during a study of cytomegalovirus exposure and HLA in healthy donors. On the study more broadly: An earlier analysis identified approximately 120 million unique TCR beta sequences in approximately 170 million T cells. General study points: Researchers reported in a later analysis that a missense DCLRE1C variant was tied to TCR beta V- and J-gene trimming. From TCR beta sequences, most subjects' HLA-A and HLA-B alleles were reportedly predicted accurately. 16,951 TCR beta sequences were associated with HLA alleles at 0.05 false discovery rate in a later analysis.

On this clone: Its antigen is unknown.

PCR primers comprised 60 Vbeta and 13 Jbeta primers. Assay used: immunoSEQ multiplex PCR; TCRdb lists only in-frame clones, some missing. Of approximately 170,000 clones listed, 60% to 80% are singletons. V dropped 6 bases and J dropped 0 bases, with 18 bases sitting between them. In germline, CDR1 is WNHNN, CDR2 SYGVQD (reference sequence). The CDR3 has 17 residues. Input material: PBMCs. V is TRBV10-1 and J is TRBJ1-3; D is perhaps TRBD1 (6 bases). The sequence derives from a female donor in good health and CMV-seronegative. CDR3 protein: CASRDTRTVLSGNTIYF. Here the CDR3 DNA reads TGCGCCAGCAGAGATACTAGGACAGTTCTCTCTGGAAACACCATATATTTT.